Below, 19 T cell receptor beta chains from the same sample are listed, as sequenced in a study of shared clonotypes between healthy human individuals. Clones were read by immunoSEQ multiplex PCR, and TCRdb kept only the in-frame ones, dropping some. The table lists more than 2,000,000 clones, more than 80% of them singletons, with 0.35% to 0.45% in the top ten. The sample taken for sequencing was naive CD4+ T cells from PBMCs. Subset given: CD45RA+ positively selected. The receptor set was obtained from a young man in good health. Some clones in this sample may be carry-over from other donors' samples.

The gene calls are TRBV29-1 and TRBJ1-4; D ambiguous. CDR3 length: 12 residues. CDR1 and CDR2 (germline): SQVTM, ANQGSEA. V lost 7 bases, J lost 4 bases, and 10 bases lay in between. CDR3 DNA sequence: TGCAGCGCACGGGTAATTAATGAAAAACTGTTTTTT. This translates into CSARVINEKLFF.

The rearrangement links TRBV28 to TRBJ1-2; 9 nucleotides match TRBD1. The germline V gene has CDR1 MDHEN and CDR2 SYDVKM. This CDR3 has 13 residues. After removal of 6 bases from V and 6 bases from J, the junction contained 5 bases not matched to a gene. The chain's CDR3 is CASRPTGGDGYTF. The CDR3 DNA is TGTGCCAGCAGACCTACAGGGGGCGATGGCTACACCTTC.

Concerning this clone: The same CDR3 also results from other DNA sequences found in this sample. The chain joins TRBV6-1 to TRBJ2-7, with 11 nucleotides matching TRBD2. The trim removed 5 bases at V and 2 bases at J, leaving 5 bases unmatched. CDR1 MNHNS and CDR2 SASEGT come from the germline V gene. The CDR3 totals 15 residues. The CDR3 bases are TGTGCCAGCAGTTCCCTAGCGGGAGGCCCCTACGAGCAGTACTTC. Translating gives CASSSLAGGPYEQYF.

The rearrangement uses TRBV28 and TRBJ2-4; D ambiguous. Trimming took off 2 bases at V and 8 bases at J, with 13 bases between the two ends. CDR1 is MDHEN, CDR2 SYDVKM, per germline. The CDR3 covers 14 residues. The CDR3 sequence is CASSLLLPGDIQYF. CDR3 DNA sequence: TGTGCCAGCAGTTTACTTCTCCCTGGGGACATTCAGTACTTC.

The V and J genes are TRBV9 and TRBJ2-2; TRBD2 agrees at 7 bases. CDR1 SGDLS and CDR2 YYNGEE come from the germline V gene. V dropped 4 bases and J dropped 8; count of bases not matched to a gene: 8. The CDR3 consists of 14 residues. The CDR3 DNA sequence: TGTGCCAGCAGCACTTCCGGGACTACGGGGGAGCTGTTTTTT. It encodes CASSTSGTTGELFF.

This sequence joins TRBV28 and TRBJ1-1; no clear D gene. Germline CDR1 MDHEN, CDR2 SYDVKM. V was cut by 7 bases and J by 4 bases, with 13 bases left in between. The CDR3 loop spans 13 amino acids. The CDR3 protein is CASTLGLPTEAFF. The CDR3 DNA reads TGTGCCAGCACCCTGGGGTTACCCACTGAAGCTTTCTTT.

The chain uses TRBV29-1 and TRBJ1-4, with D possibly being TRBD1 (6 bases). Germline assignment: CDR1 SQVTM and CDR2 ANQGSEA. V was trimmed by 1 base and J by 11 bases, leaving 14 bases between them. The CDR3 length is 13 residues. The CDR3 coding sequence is TGCAGCGTTGAAGGGGGGCAGGAGGGGAAACTGTTTTTT. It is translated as CSVEGGQEGKLFF.

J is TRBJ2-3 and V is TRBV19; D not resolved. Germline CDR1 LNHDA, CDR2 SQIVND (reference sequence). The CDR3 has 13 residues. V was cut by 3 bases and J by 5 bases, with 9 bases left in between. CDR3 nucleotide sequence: TGTGCCAGTAGTATGGACGCACGAGATACGCAGTATTTT. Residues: CASSMDARDTQYF.

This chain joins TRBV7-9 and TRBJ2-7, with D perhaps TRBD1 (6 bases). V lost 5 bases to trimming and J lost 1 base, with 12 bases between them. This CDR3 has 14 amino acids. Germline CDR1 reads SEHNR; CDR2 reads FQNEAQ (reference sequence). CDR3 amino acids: CASSLRDISYEQYF. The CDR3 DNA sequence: TGTGCCAGCAGCCTCCGGGACATTTCCTACGAGCAGTACTTC.

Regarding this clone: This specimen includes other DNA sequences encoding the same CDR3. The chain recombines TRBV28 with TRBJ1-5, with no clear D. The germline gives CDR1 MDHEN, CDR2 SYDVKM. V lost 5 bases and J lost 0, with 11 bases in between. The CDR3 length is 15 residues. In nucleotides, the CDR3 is TGTGCCAGCAGTCTATCCGGGGTTAGCAATCAGCCCCAGCATTTT. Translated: CASSLSGVSNQPQHF.

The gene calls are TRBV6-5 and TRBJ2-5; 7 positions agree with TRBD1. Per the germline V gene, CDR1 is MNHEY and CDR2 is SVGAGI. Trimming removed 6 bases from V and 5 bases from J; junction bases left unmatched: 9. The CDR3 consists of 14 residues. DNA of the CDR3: TGTGCCAGCAGGGATGGTAACAGGGGTGAGACCCAGTACTTC. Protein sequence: CASRDGNRGETQYF.

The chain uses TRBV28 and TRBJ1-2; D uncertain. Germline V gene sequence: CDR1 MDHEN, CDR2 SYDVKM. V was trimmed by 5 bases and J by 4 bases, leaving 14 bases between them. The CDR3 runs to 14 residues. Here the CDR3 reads CASSTTQQLYGYTF. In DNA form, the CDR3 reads TGTGCCAGCAGTACGACTCAACAGCTCTATGGCTACACCTTC.

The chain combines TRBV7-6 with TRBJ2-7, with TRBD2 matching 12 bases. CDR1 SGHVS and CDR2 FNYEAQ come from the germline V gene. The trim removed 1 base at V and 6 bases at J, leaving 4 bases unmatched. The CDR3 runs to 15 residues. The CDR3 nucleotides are TGTGCCAGCAGCTTAGGGACTAGCGGGACCAGCGAGCAGTACTTC. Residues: CASSLGTSGTSEQYF.

CDR3 in DNA: TGTGCCAGCAGCTTAGCTAGCAGGCGTGAAGCTTTCTTT. Amino acid sequence: CASSLASRREAFF. The V and J genes are TRBV7-8 and TRBJ1-1; D is unclear. CDR1 and CDR2 from the germline V gene are SGHVS and FQNEAQ. CDR3 length: 13 amino acids. V gave up 0 bases and J gave up 7 bases, with 9 bases separating them. Full variable domain (outside the CDR3, taken from reference TRBV7-8 and TRBJ1-1): GAGVSQSPRYKVAKRGQDVALRCDPISGHVSLFWYQQALGQGPEFLTYFQNEAQLDKSGLPSDRFFAERPEGSVSTLKIQRTQQEDSAVYLCASSLASRREAFFGQGTRLTVV.

The chain's CDR3 is CASSNAKNIQYF. The CDR3 DNA follows: TGTGCCAGCTCTAATGCCAAAAACATTCAGTACTTC. The gene calls are TRBV6-5 and TRBJ2-4; no firm D call. V was pared by 8 bases and J by 1 base, with 6 bases between. The germline V gene has CDR1 MNHEY and CDR2 SVGAGI. CDR3 length equals 12 residues.

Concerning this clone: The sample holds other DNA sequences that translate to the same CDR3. CDR3 region: CASSEVGGTEAFF. The CDR3 region has the DNA TGTGCCAGCAGTGAGGTGGGGGGCACTGAAGCTTTCTTT. The chain joins TRBV6-1 to TRBJ1-1; D might be TRBD1 (5 bases). Trimming shortened V by 3 bases and J by 4 bases, and 9 bases separated the two germline ends. The CDR3 sequence is 13 residues long. Germline assignment: CDR1 MNHNS and CDR2 SASEGT.

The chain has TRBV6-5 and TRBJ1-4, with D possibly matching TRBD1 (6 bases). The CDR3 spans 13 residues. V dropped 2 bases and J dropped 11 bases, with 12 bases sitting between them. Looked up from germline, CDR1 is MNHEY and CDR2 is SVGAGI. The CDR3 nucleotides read TGTGCCAGCAGTTACAGGGGGGCCGGGAAACTGTTTTTT. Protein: CASSYRGAGKLFF.

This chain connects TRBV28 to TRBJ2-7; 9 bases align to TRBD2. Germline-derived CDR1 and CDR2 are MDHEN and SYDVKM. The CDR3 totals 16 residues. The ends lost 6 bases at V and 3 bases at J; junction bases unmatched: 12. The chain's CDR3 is CASRTGSGTSRYEQYF. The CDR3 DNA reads TGTGCCAGCAGAACAGGTTCCGGGACTAGCCGCTACGAGCAGTACTTC.

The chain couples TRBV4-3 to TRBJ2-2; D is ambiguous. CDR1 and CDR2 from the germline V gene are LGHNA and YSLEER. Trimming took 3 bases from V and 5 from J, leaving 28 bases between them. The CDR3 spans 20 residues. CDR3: CASSHLLYGFNRGITGELFF. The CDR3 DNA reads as TGCGCCAGCAGCCATTTATTGTATGGGTTTAACAGAGGAATTACCGGGGAGCTGTTTTTT.